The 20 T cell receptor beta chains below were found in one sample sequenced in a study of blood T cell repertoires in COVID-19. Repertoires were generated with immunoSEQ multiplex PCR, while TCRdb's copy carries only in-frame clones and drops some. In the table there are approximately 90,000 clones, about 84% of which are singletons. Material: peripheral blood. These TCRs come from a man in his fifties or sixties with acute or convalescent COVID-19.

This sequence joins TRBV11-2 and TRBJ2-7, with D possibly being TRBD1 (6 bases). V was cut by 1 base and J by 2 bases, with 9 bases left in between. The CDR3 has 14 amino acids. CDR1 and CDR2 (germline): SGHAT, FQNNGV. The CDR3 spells CASSLVGQPYEQYF. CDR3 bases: TGTGCCAGCAGCTTAGTTGGACAGCCCTACGAGCAGTACTTC. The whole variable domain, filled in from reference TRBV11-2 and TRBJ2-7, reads EAGVAQSPRYKIIEKRQSVAFWCNPISGHATLYWYQQILGQGPKLLIQFQNNGVVDDSQLPKDRFSAERLKGVDSTLKIQPAKLEDSAVYLCASSLVGQPYEQYFGPGTRLTVT.

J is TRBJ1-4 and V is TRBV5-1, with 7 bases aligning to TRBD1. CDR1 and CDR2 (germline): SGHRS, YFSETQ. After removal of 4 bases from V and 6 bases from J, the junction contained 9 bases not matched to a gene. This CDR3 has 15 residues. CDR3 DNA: TGCGCCAGCAGCCCCGTTCAGGGGGTGGATGAAAAACTGTTTTTT. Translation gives CASSPVQGVDEKLFF.

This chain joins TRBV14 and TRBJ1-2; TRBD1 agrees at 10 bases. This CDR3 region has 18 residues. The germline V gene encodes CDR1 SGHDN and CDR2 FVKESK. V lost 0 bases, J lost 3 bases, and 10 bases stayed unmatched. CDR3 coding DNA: TGTGCCAGCAGCCAAGAGACAGGGGGCTTTTTCTTCCACTATGGCTACACCTTC. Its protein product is CASSQETGGFFFHYGYTF.

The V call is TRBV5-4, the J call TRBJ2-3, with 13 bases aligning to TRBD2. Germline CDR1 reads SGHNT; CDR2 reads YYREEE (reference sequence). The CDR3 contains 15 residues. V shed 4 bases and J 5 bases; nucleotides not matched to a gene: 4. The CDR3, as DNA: TGTGCCAGCAGCCCTTGGACTAGCGGGAGAGATACGCAGTATTTT. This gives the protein CASSPWTSGRDTQYF.

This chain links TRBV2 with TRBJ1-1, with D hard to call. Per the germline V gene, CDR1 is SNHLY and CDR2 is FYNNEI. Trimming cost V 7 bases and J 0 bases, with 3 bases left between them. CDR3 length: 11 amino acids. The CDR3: CASNLNTEAFF. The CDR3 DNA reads TGTGCCAGCAACTTGAACACTGAAGCTTTCTTT.

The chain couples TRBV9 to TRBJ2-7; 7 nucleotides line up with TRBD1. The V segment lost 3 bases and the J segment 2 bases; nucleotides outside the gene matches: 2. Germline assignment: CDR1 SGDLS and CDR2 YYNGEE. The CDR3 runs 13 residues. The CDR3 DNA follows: TGTGCCAGCAGCGAGGGGACAGCCTACGAGCAGTACTTC. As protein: CASSEGTAYEQYF.

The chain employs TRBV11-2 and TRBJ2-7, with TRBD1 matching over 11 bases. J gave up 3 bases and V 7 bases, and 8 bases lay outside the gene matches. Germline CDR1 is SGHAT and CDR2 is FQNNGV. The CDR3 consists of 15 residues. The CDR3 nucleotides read TGTGCCAGCAACCCCCGGGACAGGGGGGACTACGAGCAGTACTTC. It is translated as CASNPRDRGDYEQYF.

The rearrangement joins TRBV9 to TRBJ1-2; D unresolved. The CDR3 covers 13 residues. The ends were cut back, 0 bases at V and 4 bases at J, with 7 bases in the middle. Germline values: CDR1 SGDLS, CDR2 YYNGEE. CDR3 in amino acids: CASSVGGFYGYTF. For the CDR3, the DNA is TGTGCCAGCAGCGTAGGAGGGTTCTATGGCTACACCTTC.

The CDR3 protein is CASSKARGLQETQYF. As DNA, the CDR3 is TGTGCCAGCAGTAAAGCCAGGGGGCTTCAAGAGACCCAGTACTTC. The chain carries TRBV25-1 and TRBJ2-5; 8 bases fit TRBD1. The V gene end was trimmed by 5 bases and the J gene end by 2 bases; junction bases not matched to a gene: 7. CDR3 length: 15 amino acids. Germline V lookup: CDR1 MGHDK, CDR2 SYGVNS. Filled out from reference TRBV25-1 and TRBJ2-5, the complete variable domain reads EADIYQTPRYLVIGTGKKITLECSQTMGHDKMYWYQQDPGMELHLIHYSYGVNSTEKGDLSSESTVSRIRTEHFPLTLESARPSHTSQYLCASSKARGLQETQYFGPGTRLLVL.

The CDR3 is CASSYGTETGELFF. CDR3 sequence (DNA): TGTGCCAGCAGCTATGGGACAGAGACCGGGGAGCTGTTTTTT. The gene calls are TRBV3-1 (or the pseudogene TRBV3-2) and TRBJ2-2, with 7 bases identical to TRBD1. Germline V gene sequence: CDR1 LGHDT, CDR2 YNNKEL (reference sequence). V shed 5 bases, J shed 5 bases, and the junction held 5 bases outside the gene matches. The CDR3 is 14 residues long.

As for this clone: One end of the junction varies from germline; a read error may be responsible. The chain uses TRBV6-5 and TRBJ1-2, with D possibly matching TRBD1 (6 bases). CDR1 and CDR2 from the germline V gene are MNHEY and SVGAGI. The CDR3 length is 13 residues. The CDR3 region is CASIYREGFGYTF. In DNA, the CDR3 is TGTGCCAGCATTTACAGGGAGGGTTTTGGCTACACCTTC.

Here the CDR3 DNA reads TGTGCCAGCTCGGGGGCAACTAATGAAAAACTGTTTTTT. It yields the protein CASSGATNEKLFF. The chain couples TRBV5-4 to TRBJ1-4, with a tentative D call TRBD1 (5 bases). This CDR3 has 13 amino acids. Germline V CDR1 and CDR2: SGHNT, YYREEE (reference sequence). Between the trimmed V and J ends, which lost 7 bases and 0 bases, there was a span of 7 bases.

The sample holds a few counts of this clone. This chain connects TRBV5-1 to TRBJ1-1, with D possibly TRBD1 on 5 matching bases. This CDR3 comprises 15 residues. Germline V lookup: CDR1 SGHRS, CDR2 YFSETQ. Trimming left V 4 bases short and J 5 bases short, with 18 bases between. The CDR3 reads CASSRNVGRGTEAFF. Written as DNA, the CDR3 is TGCGCCAGCAGCAGGAACGTGGGGCGAGGAACTGAAGCTTTCTTT. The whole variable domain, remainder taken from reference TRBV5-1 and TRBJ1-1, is KAGVTQTPRYLIKTRGQQVTLSCSPISGHRSVSWYQQTPGQGLQFLFEYFSETQRNKGNFPGRFSGRQFSNSRSEMNVSTLELGDSALYLCASSRNVGRGTEAFFGQGTRLTVV.

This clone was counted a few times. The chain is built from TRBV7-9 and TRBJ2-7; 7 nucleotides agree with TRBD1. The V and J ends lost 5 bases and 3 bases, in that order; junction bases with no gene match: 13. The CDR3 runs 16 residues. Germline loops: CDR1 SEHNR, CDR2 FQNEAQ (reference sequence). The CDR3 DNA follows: TGTGCCAGCAGCGACTTTTCGGGACAGCAATTCTACGAGCAGTACTTC. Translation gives CASSDFSGQQFYEQYF.

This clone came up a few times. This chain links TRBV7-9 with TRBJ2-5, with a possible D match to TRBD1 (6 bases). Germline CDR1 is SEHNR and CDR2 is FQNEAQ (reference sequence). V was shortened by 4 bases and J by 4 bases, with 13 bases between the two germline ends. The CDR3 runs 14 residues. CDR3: CASSYPTGTETQYF. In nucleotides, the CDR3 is TGTGCCAGCAGCTACCCTACAGGGACAGAGACCCAGTACTTC.

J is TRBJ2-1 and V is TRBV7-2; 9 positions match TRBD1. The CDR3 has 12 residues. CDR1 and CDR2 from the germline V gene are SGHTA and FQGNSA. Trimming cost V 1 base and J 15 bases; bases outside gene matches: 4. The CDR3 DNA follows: TGTGCCAGCAGCTTAGGGACAGGGGAATGGTTCTTC. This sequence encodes CASSLGTGEWFF. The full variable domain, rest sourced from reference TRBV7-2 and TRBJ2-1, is GAGVSQSPSNKVTEKGKDVELRCDPISGHTALYWYRQSLGQGLEFLIYFQGNSAPDKSGLPSDRFSAERTGGSVSTLTIQRTQQEDSAVYLCASSLGTGEWFFGPGTRLTVL.

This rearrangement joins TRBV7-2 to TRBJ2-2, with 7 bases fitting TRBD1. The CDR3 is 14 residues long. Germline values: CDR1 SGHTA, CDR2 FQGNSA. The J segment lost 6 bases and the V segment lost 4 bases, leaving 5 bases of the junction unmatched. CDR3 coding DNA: TGTGCCAGCAGCTGGGACAGATGGGCCGGGGAGCTGTTTTTT. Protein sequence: CASSWDRWAGELFF.

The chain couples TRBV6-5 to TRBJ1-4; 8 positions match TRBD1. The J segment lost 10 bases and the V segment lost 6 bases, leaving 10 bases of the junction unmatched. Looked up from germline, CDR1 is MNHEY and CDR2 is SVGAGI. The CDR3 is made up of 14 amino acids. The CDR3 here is CASSTGQGGRKLFF. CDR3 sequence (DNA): TGTGCCAGCAGCACTGGACAGGGTGGTCGAAAACTGTTTTTT.

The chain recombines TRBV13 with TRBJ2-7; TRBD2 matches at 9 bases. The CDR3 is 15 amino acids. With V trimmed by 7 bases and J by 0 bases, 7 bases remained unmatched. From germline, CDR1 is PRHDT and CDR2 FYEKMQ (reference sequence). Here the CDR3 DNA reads TGTGCCAGCATGGCGGGGGGGGACGGCTCCTACGAGCAGTACTTC. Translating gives CASMAGGDGSYEQYF.

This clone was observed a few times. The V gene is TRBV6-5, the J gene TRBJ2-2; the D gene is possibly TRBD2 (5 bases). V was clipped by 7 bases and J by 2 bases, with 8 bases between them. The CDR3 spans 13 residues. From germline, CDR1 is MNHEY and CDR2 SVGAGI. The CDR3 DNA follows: TGTGCCAGCAAAGGGAGTAACACCGGGGAGCTGTTTTTT. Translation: CASKGSNTGELFF.